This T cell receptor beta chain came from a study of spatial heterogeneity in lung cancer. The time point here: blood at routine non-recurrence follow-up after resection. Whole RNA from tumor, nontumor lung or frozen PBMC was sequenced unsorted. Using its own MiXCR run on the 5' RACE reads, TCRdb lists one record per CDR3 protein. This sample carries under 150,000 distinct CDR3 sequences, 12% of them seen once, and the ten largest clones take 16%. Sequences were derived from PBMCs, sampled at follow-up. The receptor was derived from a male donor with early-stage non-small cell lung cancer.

This CDR3 reads CASSLGGGRARRTEAFF. The DNA of the CDR3 is TGTGCCAGCAGCTTAGGGGGAGGGAGGGCCCGGAGGACTGAAGCTTTCTTT. The chain employs TRBV7-6 and TRBJ1-1; D unresolved. The germline CDR1 and CDR2 sequences are SGHVS and FNYEAQ. V was clipped by 1 base and J by 5 bases, with 20 bases between them. The CDR3 is 17 amino acids. Full variable domain (missing parts from reference TRBV7-6 and TRBJ1-1): GAGVSQSPRYKVTKRGQDVALRCDPISGHVSLYWYRQALGQGPEFLTYFNYEAQQDKSGLPNDRFSAERPEGSISTLTIQRTEQRDSAMYRCASSLGGGRARRTEAFFGQGTRLTVV.